These T cell receptor beta chains were read from a single sample in a study of cytomegalovirus exposure and HLA in healthy donors. This table comes from immunoSEQ multiplex PCR, and its TCRdb copy is limited to in-frame clones, with some not included. The sample includes around 85,000 clones, roughly 77% of them seen just once. Specimen: PBMCs. The receptors shown here come from a man under 40 in good health and CMV-seronegative. The CDR3 runs from the conserved cysteine through the conserved F or W. A D gene is named only where the DNA matches it firmly. Some rows mark clone size as missing; the rest say once, few, many or name a class of expanded clone.

once,TRBV6-5,TRBD1,TRBJ1-4,CASRLRQGTNEKLFF,TGTGCCAGCAGGCTGAGACAGGGAACAAATGAAAAACTGTTTTTT
-,TRBV28,TRBD2,TRBJ2-3,CASSLAGLANTDTQYF,TGTGCCAGCAGTCTGGCGGGACTAGCGAACACAGATACGCAGTATTTT
few,TRBV29-1,-,TRBJ1-5,CSAREGEAQPQHF,TGCAGCGCCCGAGAGGGCGAAGCCCAGCCCCAGCATTTT
few,TRBV7-2,TRBD1,TRBJ2-7,CASSFWTGGDYEQYF,TGTGCCAGCAGCTTCTGGACAGGGGGCGACTACGAGCAGTACTTC
-,TRBV7-3,-,TRBJ2-1,CASSLDYYNEQFF,TGTGCCAGCAGCTTAGACTACTACAATGAGCAGTTCTTC
-,TRBV6-4,TRBD2,TRBJ2-5,CASSANSGAGGPMEETQYF,TGTGCCAGCAGTGCGAATAGTGGGGCGGGGGGGCCGATGGAGGAGACCCAGTACTTC
-,TRBV7-9,TRBD2,TRBJ2-1,CASSRVWAGELYNEQFF,TGTGCCAGCAGCCGGGTCTGGGCGGGAGAGCTATACAATGAGCAGTTCTTC
-,TRBV5-1,-,TRBJ2-7,CASSFGQYYEQYF,TGCGCCAGCAGCTTTGGACAGTACTACGAGCAGTACTTC
-,TRBV10-2,-,TRBJ1-5,CASSESSVEQPQHF,TGCGCCAGCAGTGAGTCGAGCGTAGAGCAGCCCCAGCATTTT
-,TRBV6-5,-,TRBJ2-7,CASSPAGTPVTEQYF,TGTGCCAGCAGTCCCGCCGGGACACCAGTCACCGAGCAGTACTTC
-,TRBV5-1,-,TRBJ1-1,CASSSHFRVVNTEAFF,TGCGCCAGCAGCTCCCACTTCAGGGTTGTGAACACTGAAGCTTTCTTT
-,TRBV14,-,TRBJ1-2,CASSQAGIHGYTF,TGTGCCAGCAGCCAAGCGGGGATCCATGGCTACACCTTC
-,TRBV30,TRBD2,TRBJ2-2,CAWSVLAGGTGELFF,TGTGCCTGGAGTGTACTAGCGGGGGGGACCGGGGAGCTGTTTTTT
-,TRBV6-1,-,TRBJ1-1,CASSESPGFSEAFF,TGTGCCAGCAGTGAATCACCAGGGTTTTCTGAAGCTTTCTTT
-,TRBV15,-,TRBJ2-7,CATSRGGTGWSYEQYF,TGTGCCACCAGCAGAGGAGGCACCGGGTGGTCCTACGAGCAGTACTTC
-,TRBV14,-,TRBJ2-2,CASSQARGGIANTGELFF,TGTGCCAGCAGCCAAGCGCGGGGAGGAATAGCGAACACCGGGGAGCTGTTTTTT
-,TRBV11-3,-,TRBJ2-3,CASSLEAGTDTQYF,TGTGCCAGCAGCTTAGAGGCAGGCACAGATACGCAGTATTTT
-,TRBV11-2,TRBD1,TRBJ1-3,CASSLVSIGQGLENTIYF,TGTGCCAGCAGCTTAGTCTCAATCGGACAGGGTCTAGAAAACACCATATATTTT
once,TRBV7-2,-,TRBJ1-3,CASSLAGLRENTIYF,TGTGCCAGCAGCTTAGCGGGACTCCGGGAAAACACCATATATTTT
-,TRBV10-3,-,TRBJ2-2,CAIRLGQNTGELFF,TGTGCCATCAGGTTGGGACAGAACACCGGGGAGCTGTTTTTT
-,TRBV7-2,TRBD2,TRBJ2-1,CASSLWLAGGYEQFF,TGTGCCAGCAGCTTGTGGCTAGCGGGGGGCTATGAGCAGTTCTTC
-,TRBV10-1,TRBD2,TRBJ2-1,CASSGGFAAGGYNEQFF,TGCGCCAGCAGTGGGGGCTTTGCAGCGGGAGGCTACAATGAGCAGTTCTTC
-,TRBV11-2,-,TRBJ1-1,CASSHPRGEVGRRYEAFF,TGTGCCAGCAGCCATCCTCGGGGAGAGGTGGGTCGAAGGTATGAAGCTTTCTTT
-,TRBV7-9,-,TRBJ1-2,CASSFNRDGYTF,TGTGCCAGCAGCTTTAACCGAGATGGCTACACCTTC
-,TRBV7-2,TRBD1,TRBJ2-7,CASSPSRDRTYEQYF,TGTGCCAGCAGCCCTTCACGGGACAGAACCTACGAGCAGTACTTC
-,TRBV5-1,-,TRBJ1-2,CASSFRQERGYGYTF,TGCGCCAGCAGCTTTCGACAGGAGAGGGGCTATGGCTACACCTTC
-,TRBV19,TRBD1,TRBJ2-3,CASRRQGGADTQYF,TGTGCCAGTAGGAGACAGGGGGGCGCAGATACGCAGTATTTT
-,TRBV6-1,TRBD1,TRBJ1-2,CASNPPVGQGEGYTF,TGTGCCAGCAACCCTCCAGTGGGACAGGGAGAAGGCTACACCTTC
-,TRBV6-6,TRBD2,TRBJ2-7,CASSPGRAGEQYF,TGTGCCAGCAGCCCCGGGAGGGCTGGGGAGCAGTACTTC
-,TRBV9,-,TRBJ2-5,CASSDPYRGGRETQYF,TGTGCCAGCAGCGACCCCTACAGGGGGGGACGGGAGACCCAGTACTTC
-,TRBV5-4,TRBD1,TRBJ2-1,CASSGPAGTGANNEQFF,TGTGCCAGCAGCGGACCCGCCGGGACAGGGGCCAACAATGAGCAGTTCTTC
-,TRBV18,-,TRBJ1-4,CASMGVGRDEKLFF,TGTGCCAGCATGGGGGTAGGGAGGGATGAAAAACTGTTTTTT
-,TRBV10-3,TRBD1,TRBJ2-6,CAINLGQGGPGANVLTF,TGTGCCATCAACCTGGGACAGGGTGGACCTGGGGCCAACGTCCTGACTTTC
-,TRBV30,-,TRBJ2-7,CAWSMTRGPYEQHF,TGTGCCTGGAGTATGACAAGGGGCCCCTACGAGCAGCACTTC
-,TRBV5-4,TRBD2,TRBJ2-1,CASRSGRANNEQFF,TGTGCCAGCAGAAGCGGGAGGGCCAACAATGAGCAGTTCTTC
-,TRBV28,-,TRBJ2-7,CASSPVGGYEQYF,TGTGCCAGCAGTCCGGTTGGTGGCTACGAGCAGTACTTC
-,TRBV18,-,TRBJ1-2,CASSPDGNSYTF,TGTGCCAGCTCACCCGACGGGAATAGCTACACCTTC
-,TRBV14,TRBD1,TRBJ2-2,CASSQVGVAVCPGQGAGELFF,TGTGCCAGCAGCCAAGTGGGGGTTGCGGTCTGTCCGGGACAGGGGGCCGGGGAGCTGTTTTTT
once,TRBV19,-,TRBJ2-2,CASSSPGLPNTGELFF,TGTGCCAGTAGTTCCCCGGGACTTCCGAACACCGGGGAGCTGTTTTTT
few,TRBV6-4,TRBD1,TRBJ2-1,CASSEGQGDADEQFF,TGTGCCAGCAGTGAAGGGCAGGGGGATGCGGATGAGCAGTTCTTC
-,TRBV28,-,TRBJ1-2,CASKSGSYGYTF,TGTGCCAGCAAATCAGGTAGCTATGGCTACACCTTC
-,TRBV7-2,TRBD1,TRBJ2-5,CASSLGTLQGLQETQYF,TGTGCCAGCAGCTTAGGGACTTTACAGGGGCTCCAAGAGACCCAGTACTTC
once,TRBV10-2,TRBD1,TRBJ2-2,CASGLKLTGDTGELFF,TGCGCCAGCGGATTAAAACTAACAGGGGACACCGGGGAGCTGTTTTTT
-,TRBV6-1,-,TRBJ2-3,CASSSGLDTDTQYF,TGTGCCAGCAGTTCGGGACTCGACACAGATACGCAGTATTTT
-,TRBV5-4,TRBD2,TRBJ2-5,CASSLAGSSGIGETQYF,TGTGCCAGCAGCTTGGCGGGATCTAGCGGGATCGGAGAGACCCAGTACTTC
-,TRBV28,-,TRBJ2-1,CASSSAGDTGGEQFF,TGTGCCAGCAGTTCCGCAGGGGACACCGGTGGTGAGCAGTTCTTC
-,TRBV7-6,TRBD1,TRBJ1-5,CASSLETGEGWRNQPQHF,TGTGCCAGCAGCTTAGAGACAGGGGAGGGCTGGCGCAATCAGCCCCAGCATTTT
-,TRBV30,-,TRBJ2-7,CACPAGQSNYEQYF,TGTGCCTGCCCCGCGGGACAGTCGAACTACGAGCAGTACTTC
-,TRBV4-1,TRBD1,TRBJ1-4,CASSLDRVITNEKLFF,TGCGCCAGCAGCCTCGACAGGGTAATAACTAATGAAAAACTGTTTTTT
-,TRBV30,-,TRBJ1-1,CAWMEQSPEAFF,TGTGCCTGGATGGAACAGTCCCCTGAAGCTTTCTTT
-,TRBV27,TRBD1,TRBJ1-2,CASSYVAGGPGYTF,TGTGCCAGCAGTTACGTTGCAGGGGGGCCTGGCTACACCTTC